The next 15 T cell receptor beta chains were all read from a single sample in a study of cytomegalovirus exposure and HLA in healthy donors. Clones were sequenced by immunoSEQ multiplex PCR, and TCRdb holds only the in-frame ones, with some missing. Of 160,000 or so clones listed, 70% to 90% were seen once; the top ten hold just under 3%. The sequenced sample was PBMCs. The receptors were sampled from a man aged 18 to 29 in good health and CMV-seronegative.

This chain links TRBV28 with TRBJ2-7; no reliable D call. Trimming pared 2 bases from V and 2 bases from J, leaving 10 bases between. This CDR3 has 14 amino acids. Germline CDR1 is MDHEN and CDR2 is SYDVKM. In DNA, the CDR3 is TGTGCCAGCAGTTTAAGCCTAACGACCTACGAGCAGTACTTC. This encodes CASSLSLTTYEQYF.

The V and J genes are TRBV19 and TRBJ2-7; TRBD2 matches at 9 bases. The CDR3 consists of 16 residues. Germline V lookup: CDR1 LNHDA, CDR2 SQIVND (reference sequence). Trimming took 1 base from V and 0 from J; bases not matched to a gene: 4. The CDR3 region is CASSIGLAEVSYEQYF. CDR3 bases: TGTGCCAGTAGTATAGGACTAGCGGAGGTCTCCTACGAGCAGTACTTC.

The chain joins TRBV15 to TRBJ1-3; D uncertain. Per the germline V gene, CDR1 is LNHNV and CDR2 is YYDKDF (reference sequence). This CDR3 is 16 amino acids long. The germline V and J ends were trimmed by 1 base and 0 bases, with 10 bases remaining between them. The CDR3 protein is CATSRAGLDSGNTIYF. The CDR3 coding sequence is TGTGCCACCAGCAGAGCTGGACTGGACTCTGGAAACACCATATATTTT. Full variable domain (outside the CDR3, taken from reference TRBV15 and TRBJ1-3): DAMVIQNPRYQVTQFGKPVTLSCSQTLNHNVMYWYQQKSSQAPKLLFHYYDKDFNNEADTPDNFQSRRPNTSFCFLDIRSPGLGDTAMYLCATSRAGLDSGNTIYFGEGSWLTVV.

The V and J genes are TRBV28 and TRBJ2-7, with D perhaps TRBD2 (7 bases). Trimming shortened V by 6 bases and J by 0 bases, and 12 bases separated the two germline ends. CDR1 MDHEN and CDR2 SYDVKM come from the germline V gene. This CDR3 spans 14 amino acids. The chain's CDR3 is CASRPGGRSYEQYV. The CDR3 nucleotides read TGTGCCAGCAGGCCCGGGGGGCGCTCCTACGAGCAGTACGTC.

The rearrangement uses TRBV28 and TRBJ2-2, with a possible D match to TRBD2 (7 bases). Trimming cost V 2 bases and J 3 bases, with 10 bases left between them. The length of the CDR3 is 15 residues. The germline V gene has CDR1 MDHEN and CDR2 SYDVKM. The CDR3 DNA sequence: TGTGCCAGCAGTTTAGGGGGGGCCCACACCGGGGAGCTGTTTTTT. This translates into CASSLGGAHTGELFF.

The genes are TRBV19 and TRBJ1-1, with TRBD1 as a possible D gene (6 bases). The CDR3 is 13 amino acids. Germline CDR1 LNHDA, CDR2 SQIVND (reference sequence). V was cut by 3 bases and J by 5 bases, with 10 bases left in between. This CDR3 is CASSMGAPTEAFF. The CDR3 region has the DNA TGTGCCAGTAGTATGGGGGCCCCTACTGAAGCTTTCTTT.

The V gene is TRBV11-2, the J gene TRBJ2-7; TRBD2 is a possible D gene (6 bases). From germline, CDR1 is SGHAT and CDR2 FQNNGV. The germline V and J ends were trimmed by 5 bases and 2 bases, with 13 bases remaining between them. The CDR3 totals 14 residues. CDR3 sequence reads: CASSLLGGAYEQYV. Written as DNA, the CDR3 is TGTGCCAGCAGCCTATTGGGAGGAGCCTACGAGCAGTACGTC.

The chain links TRBV19 to TRBJ1-5, with no clear D. Germline V CDR1 and CDR2: LNHDA, SQIVND (reference sequence). The ends were cut back, 5 bases at V and 7 bases at J, with 12 bases in the middle. The CDR3 is 13 amino acids. As DNA, the CDR3 is TGTGCCAGTAGTCCAACGAGGGCCCAGCCCCAGCATTTT. It encodes CASSPTRAQPQHF.

This sequence joins TRBV6-5 and TRBJ2-1, with TRBD2 matching over 9 bases. CDR1 and CDR2 (germline): MNHEY, SVGAGI. The V and J ends lost 6 bases and 9 bases, in that order; junction bases with no gene match: 9. The CDR3 is 14 residues long. The CDR3, as DNA: TGTGCCAGCAGCTCAGCGGGAGGCCTTAGTGAGCAGTTCTTC. It specifies CASSSAGGLSEQFF.

In this sample, this clone turned up a few times. J is TRBJ1-2 and V is TRBV5-1; D is undetermined. Germline V gene lookup returns CDR1 SGHRS and CDR2 YFSETQ. Trimming removed 0 bases at V and 4 bases at J, with 10 bases between. The CDR3 has 14 residues. CDR3 protein: CASSLVFSTYGYTF. The CDR3 DNA follows: TGCGCCAGCAGCTTGGTTTTCAGTACCTATGGCTACACCTTC.

The chain has TRBV5-1 and TRBJ2-7; 12 positions agree with TRBD1. Losses at the gene ends were 0 bases for V and 3 bases for J; bases not matched to a gene: 4. CDR1 is SGHRS, CDR2 YFSETQ, per germline. This CDR3 contains 16 residues. The CDR3 sequence: CASSLVGTGGFYEQYF. CDR3 nucleotides: TGCGCCAGCAGCTTGGTCGGGACAGGGGGCTTCTACGAGCAGTACTTC.

The chain uses TRBV9 and TRBJ2-1, with 15 nucleotides matching TRBD2. The CDR3 spans 22 residues. Germline CDR1 and CDR2: SGDLS and YYNGEE. Trimming cost V 0 bases and J 3 bases; bases outside gene matches: 16. CDR3 sequence (DNA): TGTGCCAGCAGCGTAGATTGGGCGGGGGGACTAGCGGGAGGTCCGAGCTACAATGAGCAGTTCTTC. Its protein is CASSVDWAGGLAGGPSYNEQFF.

In this sample, this clone turned up a few times. V gene TRBV5-5 combines with J gene TRBJ1-2, with 7 bases fitting TRBD1. The germline V gene encodes CDR1 SGHKS and CDR2 YYEKEE (reference sequence). There are 14 residues in the CDR3. After removal of 2 bases from V and 0 bases from J, the junction contained 1 base not matched to a gene. This CDR3 reads CASSFTGANYGYTF. Here the CDR3 DNA reads TGTGCCAGCAGCTTTACAGGGGCTAACTATGGCTACACCTTC.

The chain carries TRBV27 and TRBJ2-5; TRBD1 might be the D (6 bases). The CDR3 sequence is 11 residues long. V shed 10 bases and J shed 10 bases, with 16 bases lying between them. Looked up from germline, CDR1 is MNHEY and CDR2 is SMNVEV (reference sequence). The CDR3 loop is CAIRGTGIQYF. In DNA, the CDR3 is TGTGCCATCAGGGGCACGGGGATCCAGTACTTC.

This chain joins TRBV5-4 and TRBJ1-6, with 8 bases that match TRBD1. The germline V gene has CDR1 SGHNT and CDR2 YYREEE (reference sequence). V lost 4 bases, J lost 6 bases, and 3 bases stayed unmatched. There are 14 residues in the CDR3. CDR3: CASSPGQGNSPLHF. The CDR3 nucleotides read TGTGCCAGCAGCCCCGGACAGGGTAATTCACCCCTCCACTTT.